Below are 10 T cell receptor beta chains sequenced from a single sample in a study of T-cell memory formation after mild COVID-19. Using its own MiXCR run on the 5' RACE reads, TCRdb lists one record per CDR3 protein. The sample yields fewer than 450,000 distinct CDR3 sequences, around 20% seen once. Specimen: PBMCs or a T cell subset sorted from them (not recorded which). All receptors come from an adult woman who had mild COVID-19 (a few samples of this study predate the infection). Cell type and time point are not known.

Only a few counts were recorded for this clonotype. The chain has TRBV7-2 and TRBJ2-1, with D possibly TRBD2 on 5 matching bases. Germline lookup yields CDR1 SGHTA and CDR2 FQGNSA. CDR3 length: 17 residues. V shed 5 bases and J shed 9 bases, with 26 bases lying between them. The CDR3 protein is CASSGENRNFLGGEQFF. Written as DNA, the CDR3 is TGTGCCAGCAGCGGGGAGAATAGAAACTTTCTGGGTGGTGAGCAGTTCTTC.

The chain has TRBV25-1 and TRBJ2-7; the match to TRBD1 covers 9 bases. CDR1 is MGHDK and CDR2 is SYGVNS in the germline V gene. This CDR3 spans 14 amino acids. With V trimmed by 11 bases and J by 4 bases, 12 bases remained unmatched. The CDR3 nucleotides read TGTGCCTCCACAGGGGGCCTTTGGGGATACGAGCAGTACTTC. Protein: CASTGGLWGYEQYF.

The genes are TRBV5-1 and TRBJ1-4; no definite D call. Germline V CDR1 and CDR2: SGHRS, YFSETQ. Deletions cut 5 bases from V and 0 bases from J, with 11 bases between. CDR3 length equals 15 residues. In DNA, the CDR3 is TGCGCCAGCAGGGAAGAGTTCGCAACTAATGAAAAACTGTTTTTT. Translating it yields CASREEFATNEKLFF.

This clonotype has just one count. This chain uses TRBV4-1 with TRBJ2-7; unclear D gene. Germline V gives CDR1 MGHRA, CDR2 YSYEKL. This CDR3 comprises 14 residues. Trimming removed 3 bases at V and 1 base at J, with 10 bases between. The CDR3 region is CASSQRDWSYEQYF. The CDR3 coding sequence is TGCGCCAGCAGCCAGCGAGACTGGTCCTACGAGCAGTACTTC.

J is TRBJ1-5 and V is TRBV7-9; D remains unclear. This CDR3 comprises 15 residues. The germline V gene encodes CDR1 SEHNR and CDR2 FQNEAQ (reference sequence). Trimming cost V 3 bases and J 1 base, with 10 bases left between them. The CDR3 nucleotides are TGTGCCAGCAGCTTGATAGGTGGGAGCAATCAGCCCCAGCATTTT. Protein: CASSLIGGSNQPQHF.

This chain links TRBV6-6 with TRBJ1-5, with 10 bases fitting TRBD1. Germline assignment: CDR1 MNHNY and CDR2 SVGAGI (reference sequence). After removal of 1 base from V and 7 bases from J, the junction contained 1 base not matched to a gene. The CDR3 is 14 amino acids. CDR3 nucleotides: TGTGCCAGCAGTTACTTGGGACAGGGGCAGCCCCAGCATTTT. Protein product: CASSYLGQGQPQHF.

This clonotype was seen more than once but under ten times. The chain carries TRBV20-1 and TRBJ1-3; the match to TRBD1 covers 7 bases. The trim removed 1 base at V and 7 bases at J, leaving 7 bases unmatched. The germline gives CDR1 DFQATT, CDR2 SNEGSKA (reference sequence). The CDR3 runs to 14 residues. CDR3 nucleotides: TGCAGTGCTAGAGCAGGGGGTGGGGACAACACCATATATTTT. It encodes CSARAGGGDNTIYF.

This chain links TRBV9 with TRBJ2-5, with D possibly matching TRBD2 (5 bases). Trimming shortened V by 6 bases and J by 5 bases, and 20 bases separated the two germline ends. Germline values: CDR1 SGDLS, CDR2 YYNGEE. The CDR3 spans 15 residues. The CDR3 sequence is CASIEEGGPWETQYF. The CDR3 DNA reads TGTGCCAGCATCGAAGAAGGAGGCCCCTGGGAGACCCAGTACTTC.

This clonotype was counted many times. This rearrangement joins TRBV4-3 to TRBJ2-5, with D possibly being TRBD1 (5 bases). The CDR3 is 17 residues long. Trimming cost V 1 base and J 4 bases, with 19 bases left between them. Germline V gives CDR1 LGHNA, CDR2 YSLEER. For the CDR3, the DNA is TGCGCCAGCAGCCAAGGGTCCCGGCCTGGGGCTCGAGAGACCCAGTACTTC. This translates into CASSQGSRPGARETQYF.

This clonotype came up many times. The chain links TRBV12-3 or TRBV12-4 to TRBJ2-3, with 9 positions matching TRBD2. The CDR3 runs 15 residues. V lost 8 bases and J lost 6; bases outside the gene matches: 12. This CDR3 is CASSWGRGGWDTQYF. The CDR3 coding sequence is TGTGCCAGCTCCTGGGGGCGGGGGGGCTGGGATACGCAGTATTTT.